This T cell receptor beta chain was captured by sequencing in a study of T cells in lung cancer brain metastases. The CDR3 loop spans 12 amino acids. The germline gives CDR1 SEHNR, CDR2 FQNEAQ (reference sequence). Worth noting for this clone: Its ends do not fully match the called genes, so a read error is possible.

Profiled with immunoSEQ multiplex PCR; TCRdb holds only in-frame clones, not every one. The table has about 4,200 clones, about 87% seen once. The source material was tumor tissue from the primary lung tumor. This receptor was obtained from a man between 60 and 75 years old with non-small cell lung cancer. The chain links TRBV7-9 to TRBJ2-6, with D unclear. In nucleotides, the CDR3 is TGTGCCAGCAGGTCCCCCGCCAACGTCCTGACTTTT. Translating it yields CASRSPANVLTF. Combining the CDR3 with reference TRBV7-9 and TRBJ2-6 gives the whole variable domain DTGVSQNPRHKITKRGQNVTFRCDPISEHNRLYWYRQTLGQGPEFLTYFQNEAQLEKSRLLSDRFSAERPKGSFSTLEIQRTEQGDSAMYLCASRSPANVLTFGAGSRLTVL.